One T cell receptor (beta chain) is described in this entry. The study sampled nominally healthy donors, though unrecorded immune exposures were likely. The primer mix had 60 Vbeta and 13 Jbeta primers. Method: immunoSEQ multiplex PCR; TCRdb's copy keeps in-frame clones and lacks some. This sample has more than 110,000 clones, with 65% to 80% found just once. The data belong to a study of cytomegalovirus exposure and HLA in healthy donors. The sequencing sample was made of PBMCs. This sequence was found in a man aged 25-40 years in good health and CMV-seronegative.

The CDR3 sequence is CASTRPASDEQYF. The DNA for the CDR3 is TGTGCCAGCACCAGGCCCGCCAGTGACGAGCAGTACTTC. The gene calls are TRBV5-5 and TRBJ2-7; D call uncertain. Germline assignment: CDR1 SGHKS and CDR2 YYEKEE (reference sequence). There are 13 residues in the CDR3. Trimming shortened V by 6 bases and J by 5 bases, and 15 bases separated the two germline ends.